This TCR beta chain derives from a study of T cells in Graves' hyperthyroidism and ophthalmopathy. In the study overall: The authors collected peripheral blood at initial diagnosis, before any treatment.

TCR beta CDR3 regions were amplified from RNA. The HTBI primer set served for first-round RT-PCR of the TCR CDR3. TCRdb fed the multiplex PCR reads into MiXCR, producing one record per CDR3 protein. Here the sample spans about 400,000 distinct CDR3 sequences, approximately 15% being singletons. This clonotype turned up a few times. Its antigen is unidentified. Study-wide results and limits: Most expanded thyroid clonotypes above 0.001 recurred in blood.

Reasons for excluding patients were uncontrolled infection, other autoimmune disease, pregnancy or lactation. In germline, CDR1 is GTSNPN, CDR2 SVGIG (reference sequence). CDR3 length: 11 amino acids. The V end lost 8 bases, the J end lost 1 base, and 8 bases lay between the germline ends. Sequences were obtained from blood. The sequence came from a young woman with Graves' hyperthyroidism. The chain is built from TRBV30 and TRBJ2-5, with no clear D. CDR3 coding DNA: TGTGCCCAGGTCCTCCAAGAGACCCAGTACTTC. Amino acids: CAQVLQETQYF.